Listed here are 2 T cell receptor beta chains from one sample, sequenced in a study of blood T cell repertoires in COVID-19. Generated by immunoSEQ multiplex PCR, the TCRdb table keeps only in-frame clones and is missing some. This table has 40,000 to 60,000 clones, around 86% appearing once. Sequenced material: peripheral blood. The receptors come from a human donor in a cohort sampled during active COVID-19.

The chain couples TRBV5-1 to TRBJ2-2; D gene uncertain. Germline assignment: CDR1 SGHRS and CDR2 YFSETQ. V was trimmed by 0 bases and J by 6 bases, leaving 9 bases between them. The CDR3 covers 14 residues. The CDR3 nucleotides are TGCGCCAGCAGCTTGGCCGCTAGTGCCGGGGAGCTGTTTTTT. Its protein is CASSLAASAGELFF.

The chain recombines TRBV19 with TRBJ2-1, with 9 positions matching TRBD2. In germline, CDR1 is LNHDA, CDR2 SQIVND (reference sequence). The CDR3 runs 17 residues. V dropped 2 bases and J dropped 3; count of bases not matched to a gene: 8. CDR3 DNA sequence: TGTGCCAGTAGTATATTGGTCCTAGCGGGAAGCTACAATGAGCAGTTCTTC. This sequence encodes CASSILVLAGSYNEQFF.